The rows below give T cell receptor beta chains drawn from one sample of a study of OX40 agonist ivuxolimab in advanced cancers. Produced via immunoSEQ multiplex PCR; TCRdb's table is partial and in-frame only. The table includes 60,000 or so clones, about 87% detected once. The input for sequencing was CD4+ or CD8+ T cells sorted from blood, taken in a trial of the OX40 agonist ivuxolimab. The receptors here all came from an adult with an advanced solid tumor such as melanoma, head and neck, liver or kidney cancer. Each CDR3 is given with its conserved first and last residue. The D gene is left open where the match is weak. Part of the rows lack a size; the others show once, few, many or a class for expanded clones.

D gene: -
J gene: TRBJ2-7
clone size: -
V gene: TRBV20-1
CDR3 protein: CSAGSYEQYF
CDR3 DNA: TGCAGTGCTGGTTCCTACGAGCAGTACTTC

D gene: -
J gene: TRBJ1-6
clone size: -
V gene: TRBV28
CDR3 protein: CASRTRSGSSPLHF
CDR3 DNA: TGTGCCAGCAGGACCAGGAGTGGGAGTTCACCCCTCCACTTT

D gene: -
J gene: TRBJ2-2
clone size: -
V gene: TRBV7-6
CDR3 protein: CASSLLGPGELFF
CDR3 DNA: TGTGCCAGCAGCTTATTGGGCCCCGGGGAGCTGTTTTTT

D gene: TRBD1
J gene: TRBJ2-5
clone size: -
V gene: TRBV5-1
CDR3 protein: CASSFLQGAGLETQYF
CDR3 DNA: TGCGCCAGCAGCTTCCTCCAGGGGGCGGGTTTAGAGACCCAGTACTTC

D gene: TRBD1
J gene: TRBJ2-1
clone size: -
V gene: TRBV29-1
CDR3 protein: CSVEGQFGNEQFF
CDR3 DNA: TGCAGCGTTGAGGGACAGTTTGGGAATGAGCAGTTCTTC

D gene: TRBD1
J gene: TRBJ1-2
clone size: -
V gene: TRBV15
CDR3 protein: CATSIEGGSHGYTF
CDR3 DNA: TGTGCCACCAGCATAGAAGGGGGCTCCCATGGCTACACCTTC

D gene: -
J gene: TRBJ2-6
clone size: -
V gene: TRBV11-1
CDR3 protein: CASSPGGLAGANVLTF
CDR3 DNA: TGTGCCAGCAGCCCGGGGGGCCTAGCAGGGGCCAACGTCCTGACTTTC

D gene: TRBD1
J gene: TRBJ1-2
clone size: medium-sized
V gene: TRBV7-2
CDR3 protein: CASSLASGTGDGYTF
CDR3 DNA: TGTGCCAGCAGCTTAGCTTCCGGGACAGGGGACGGCTACACCTTC

D gene: -
J gene: TRBJ1-1
clone size: -
V gene: TRBV10-3
CDR3 protein: CAISEPGQNTEAFF
CDR3 DNA: TGTGCCATCAGTGAGCCGGGACAGAACACTGAAGCTTTCTTT

D gene: -
J gene: TRBJ1-1
clone size: once
V gene: TRBV9
CDR3 protein: CASSVATVNTEAFF
CDR3 DNA: TGTGCCAGCAGCGTAGCTACAGTGAACACTGAAGCTTTCTTT

D gene: -
J gene: TRBJ2-7
clone size: -
V gene: TRBV28
CDR3 protein: CASSQPGHPYEQYF
CDR3 DNA: TGTGCCAGCAGCCAGCCGGGACACCCCTACGAGCAGTACTTC

D gene: TRBD2
J gene: TRBJ2-7
clone size: -
V gene: TRBV11-2
CDR3 protein: CASSSIAGGVNEQYF
CDR3 DNA: TGTGCCAGCAGCTCGATAGCGGGAGGAGTTAACGAGCAGTACTTC

D gene: TRBD1
J gene: TRBJ2-7
clone size: -
V gene: TRBV2
CDR3 protein: CASSEQTGGEQYF
CDR3 DNA: TGTGCCAGCAGTGAACAGACAGGGGGCGAGCAGTACTTC

D gene: TRBD1
J gene: TRBJ1-5
clone size: -
V gene: TRBV28
CDR3 protein: CASKGQSSLQPQHF
CDR3 DNA: TGTGCCAGCAAGGGACAGTCATCGCTACAGCCCCAGCATTTT

D gene: -
J gene: TRBJ1-1
clone size: -
V gene: TRBV7-3
CDR3 protein: CASSAGQLYTEAFF
CDR3 DNA: TGTGCCAGCAGCGCGGGACAACTTTACACTGAAGCTTTCTTT

D gene: -
J gene: TRBJ1-3
clone size: few
V gene: TRBV28
CDR3 protein: CASSTWDSGAGNTIYF
CDR3 DNA: TGTGCCAGCAGTACCTGGGACTCGGGGGCAGGAAACACCATATATTTT

D gene: -
J gene: TRBJ1-6
clone size: -
V gene: TRBV4-3
CDR3 protein: CASSQETAKSSPLHF
CDR3 DNA: TGCGCCAGCAGCCAAGAGACCGCCAAGTCTTCACCCCTCCACTTT

D gene: TRBD2
J gene: TRBJ2-7
clone size: -
V gene: TRBV11-2
CDR3 protein: CASSSAGATYEQYF
CDR3 DNA: TGTGCCAGCAGCTCTGCGGGAGCCACTTATGAGCAGTACTTC

D gene: -
J gene: TRBJ2-2
clone size: few
V gene: TRBV11-3
CDR3 protein: CASSRRSGNTGELFF
CDR3 DNA: TGTGCCAGCAGCCGCCGAAGCGGTAACACCGGGGAGCTGTTTTTT

D gene: -
J gene: TRBJ2-2
clone size: -
V gene: TRBV6-6
CDR3 protein: CASWGGELFF
CDR3 DNA: TGTGCCAGCTGGGGCGGGGAGCTGTTTTTT

D gene: -
J gene: TRBJ2-1
clone size: -
V gene: TRBV6-5
CDR3 protein: CASSLTGGRINEQFF
CDR3 DNA: TGTGCCAGCAGCCTCACAGGTGGTAGAATCAATGAGCAGTTCTTC

D gene: TRBD1
J gene: TRBJ2-1
clone size: -
V gene: TRBV11-2
CDR3 protein: CASSLGQGLDNEQFF
CDR3 DNA: TGTGCCAGCAGCTTGGGACAGGGGCTCGACAATGAGCAGTTCTTC

D gene: -
J gene: TRBJ2-1
clone size: -
V gene: TRBV6-1
CDR3 protein: CASSVGVYGNEQFF
CDR3 DNA: TGTGCCAGCAGTGTTGGCGTCTATGGCAATGAGCAGTTCTTC

D gene: -
J gene: TRBJ2-7
clone size: -
V gene: TRBV4-1
CDR3 protein: CASSQEVAQGNEQYF
CDR3 DNA: TGCGCCAGCAGCCAGGAAGTGGCCCAAGGCAACGAGCAGTACTTC

D gene: -
J gene: TRBJ2-3
clone size: once
V gene: TRBV19
CDR3 protein: CASTMGAGTLDTDTQYF
CDR3 DNA: TGTGCCAGTACCATGGGGGCAGGGACTCTTGACACAGATACGCAGTATTTT

D gene: TRBD1
J gene: TRBJ2-1
clone size: -
V gene: TRBV5-4
CDR3 protein: CASSSDRADEQFF
CDR3 DNA: TGTGCCAGCAGCTCGGACAGGGCGGATGAGCAGTTCTTC

D gene: -
J gene: TRBJ1-2
clone size: -
V gene: TRBV1
CDR3 protein: CTSSQGQGDGYTF
CDR3 DNA: TGCACCAGCAGCCAAGGACAGGGCGATGGCTACACCTTC

D gene: -
J gene: TRBJ2-7
clone size: -
V gene: TRBV7-9
CDR3 protein: CASSGQGLDEQYF
CDR3 DNA: TGTGCCAGCAGTGGGCAGGGCCTGGACGAGCAGTACTTC

D gene: -
J gene: TRBJ1-2
clone size: -
V gene: TRBV27
CDR3 protein: CASSVSQGIYGYTF
CDR3 DNA: TGTGCCAGCAGTGTATCTCAGGGGATCTACGGCTACACCTTC

D gene: -
J gene: TRBJ2-1
clone size: -
V gene: TRBV6-1
CDR3 protein: CASRNGGLVINEQFF
CDR3 DNA: TGTGCCAGCAGGAACGGGGGCCTAGTGATCAATGAGCAGTTCTTC

D gene: -
J gene: TRBJ2-7
clone size: -
V gene: TRBV7-9
CDR3 protein: CASSVAPSTEQYF
CDR3 DNA: TGTGCCAGCAGTGTAGCACCTAGCACCGAGCAGTACTTC

D gene: -
J gene: TRBJ1-5
clone size: -
V gene: TRBV2
CDR3 protein: CASGRDLGPQHF
CDR3 DNA: TGTGCCAGCGGGAGGGACCTAGGGCCCCAGCATTTT

D gene: -
J gene: TRBJ2-1
clone size: -
V gene: TRBV27
CDR3 protein: CASSPRTKNSYNEQFF
CDR3 DNA: TGTGCCAGCAGTCCCAGGACCAAAAACTCCTACAATGAGCAGTTCTTC

D gene: -
J gene: TRBJ1-2
clone size: -
V gene: TRBV6-1
CDR3 protein: CARGGVDYGYTF
CDR3 DNA: TGTGCCAGGGGAGGCGTCGACTATGGCTACACCTTC

D gene: -
J gene: TRBJ1-1
clone size: many
V gene: TRBV11-2
CDR3 protein: CASSPTGGGTEAFF
CDR3 DNA: TGTGCCAGCAGCCCCACCGGGGGGGGAACTGAAGCTTTCTTT

D gene: -
J gene: TRBJ1-2
clone size: -
V gene: TRBV7-2
CDR3 protein: CASSSSWQGVGYTF
CDR3 DNA: TGTGCCAGCAGCTCCAGCTGGCAGGGCGTAGGCTACACCTTC

D gene: -
J gene: TRBJ2-1
clone size: -
V gene: TRBV20-1
CDR3 protein: CSAARREQFF
CDR3 DNA: TGCAGTGCCGCCCGGCGGGAGCAGTTCTTC

D gene: TRBD1
J gene: TRBJ2-7
clone size: -
V gene: TRBV28
CDR3 protein: CASSLSDRGPEQYF
CDR3 DNA: TGTGCCAGCAGTTTGTCTGACAGGGGCCCCGAGCAGTACTTC

D gene: -
J gene: TRBJ1-2
clone size: -
V gene: TRBV10-3
CDR3 protein: CAISDQGTLGYTF
CDR3 DNA: TGTGCCATCAGTGATCAGGGGACGCTTGGCTACACCTTC

D gene: -
J gene: TRBJ1-5
clone size: -
V gene: TRBV5-4
CDR3 protein: CASSLGGDQPQHF
CDR3 DNA: TGTGCCAGCAGCTTGGGAGGGGATCAGCCCCAGCATTTT

D gene: -
J gene: TRBJ1-3
clone size: -
V gene: TRBV7-2
CDR3 protein: CASTLITSGNTIYF
CDR3 DNA: TGTGCCAGCACTCTCATTACCTCTGGAAACACCATATATTTT

D gene: -
J gene: TRBJ2-3
clone size: -
V gene: TRBV7-2
CDR3 protein: CASSQSRFPDTQYF
CDR3 DNA: TGTGCCAGCAGCCAGTCTAGATTCCCAGATACGCAGTATTTT

D gene: -
J gene: TRBJ1-5
clone size: -
V gene: TRBV15
CDR3 protein: CATSLNYDGNQPQHF
CDR3 DNA: TGTGCCACCAGCTTGAATTATGACGGCAATCAGCCCCAGCATTTT

D gene: TRBD1
J gene: TRBJ2-7
clone size: -
V gene: TRBV7-9
CDR3 protein: CASSWDSYEQYF
CDR3 DNA: TGTGCCAGCAGCTGGGACAGTTACGAGCAGTACTTC

D gene: -
J gene: TRBJ1-3
clone size: -
V gene: TRBV7-3
CDR3 protein: CASSESGGNTIYF
CDR3 DNA: TGTGCCAGCAGCGAAAGTGGTGGAAACACCATATATTTT

D gene: TRBD2
J gene: TRBJ2-5
clone size: -
V gene: TRBV7-9
CDR3 protein: CASSSPGERGAWETQYF
CDR3 DNA: TGTGCCAGCAGCTCCCCGGGAGAGCGGGGGGCCTGGGAGACCCAGTACTTC

D gene: -
J gene: TRBJ1-2
clone size: once
V gene: TRBV2
CDR3 protein: CASSSIANYGYTF
CDR3 DNA: TGTGCCAGCAGTTCCATTGCAAACTATGGCTACACCTTC

D gene: -
J gene: TRBJ2-2
clone size: -
V gene: TRBV21-1
CDR3 protein: CASSGRTSGTQPIWELFF
CDR3 DNA: TGTGCCAGCAGCGGGAGGACTAGCGGGACCCAACCCATCTGGGAGCTGTTTTTT

D gene: TRBD1
J gene: TRBJ1-2
clone size: once
V gene: TRBV5-6
CDR3 protein: CASSGWTGIVGYTF
CDR3 DNA: TGTGCCAGCAGCGGATGGACAGGGATTGTTGGCTACACCTTC